This T cell receptor (beta chain) was captured in a study of blood T cell repertoires in COVID-19. Study-wide background: The study drew acute and convalescent COVID-19 samples from the United States, Italy and Spain. The analysed material was cDNA or gDNA that came from T cells, B-cell-depleted T cells, or PBMCs.

The CDR3 sequence is 13 residues long. Germline CDR1 is SGHAT and CDR2 is FQNNGV. V lost 5 bases to trimming and J lost 1 base; unmatched junction nucleotides: 1. In the study's own analysis: Quantification of nucleated cells was approximated via reference gene primer amplification. TCRdb's table, derived via immunoSEQ multiplex PCR, lists solely in-frame clones and lacks some. The DNA gave D and trimming, while V, J and clone size come from that table. The repertoire consists of a few hundred thousand clones, with around nine tenths occurring once and the leading ten covering about 10%. This TCR was sampled from a man aged 40-50 years who had recovered from COVID-19. The sequencing sample was made of peripheral blood. J is TRBJ1-1 and V is TRBV11-2; the match to TRBD1 covers 7 bases. The CDR3, as DNA: TGTGCCAGCAGCCGGACAGGGAACACTGAAGCTTTCTTT. The encoded protein is CASSRTGNTEAFF.